These 30 T cell receptor beta chains were all obtained from the same sample, sequenced in a study of shared clonotypes between healthy human individuals. Generated by immunoSEQ multiplex PCR, the TCRdb table keeps only in-frame clones and is missing some. The table includes hundreds of thousands of clones, about 96% detected once. Naivety among CD8 cells was defined by CD45RO negativity and positive CCR7 selection, thereby excluding terminally differentiated effector memory CD45RA+ cells. Sequenced input: naive CD8+ T cells sorted from blood. All receptors derive from a woman aged 30 to 39 in good health.

The genes are TRBV4-2 and TRBJ2-1, with 7 positions matching TRBD2. V shed 0 bases, J shed 6 bases, and the junction held 8 bases outside the gene matches. CDR1 LGHNA and CDR2 YNFKEQ come from the germline V gene. The CDR3 runs to 16 residues. The DNA of the CDR3 is TGTGCCAGCAGCCAAGATCCCGCGGGAGAGGCCAATGAGCAGTTCTTC. Amino acids: CASSQDPAGEANEQFF.

DNA for the CDR3: TGTGCCAGCAGTCCGACAGGGGGCGCCGGCTATGGCTACACCTTC. This encodes CASSPTGGAGYGYTF. The chain couples TRBV27 to TRBJ1-2; the match to TRBD1 covers 10 bases. Germline V lookup: CDR1 MNHEY, CDR2 SMNVEV (reference sequence). The CDR3 spans 15 residues. V lost 5 bases, J lost 4 bases, and 7 bases stayed unmatched.

The gene calls are TRBV27 and TRBJ2-1, with TRBD1 as a possible D gene (5 bases). V was clipped by 1 base and J by 8 bases, with 12 bases between them. CDR1 is MNHEY, CDR2 SMNVEV, per germline (reference sequence). The CDR3 is made up of 14 amino acids. Written as DNA, the CDR3 is TGTGCCAGCAGTTTATACGCTAGGGGCCATGAGCAGTTCTTC. Protein product: CASSLYARGHEQFF.

This chain uses TRBV7-9 with TRBJ1-2; 9 bases are a match to TRBD1. The CDR3 has 15 amino acids. Germline CDR1 and CDR2: SEHNR and FQNEAQ (reference sequence). V shed 5 bases and J 7 bases; nucleotides not matched to a gene: 11. The CDR3 bases are TGTGCCAGCAGCCAGGACTCGGGACAGGGTTTTGGCTACACCTTC. Amino acids: CASSQDSGQGFGYTF.

The chain has TRBV27 and TRBJ2-1; D call uncertain. The V and J ends lost 3 bases and 2 bases respectively, with 11 bases between them. The CDR3 has 15 residues. From germline, CDR1 is MNHEY and CDR2 SMNVEV (reference sequence). The CDR3: CASSLGGLTYNEQFF. CDR3 coding DNA: TGTGCCAGCAGTTTGGGTGGGTTAACCTACAATGAGCAGTTCTTC.

The chain uses TRBV5-5 and TRBJ2-7; D possibly corresponds to TRBD1 (5 bases). This CDR3 is built from 12 residues. Per the germline V gene, CDR1 is SGHKS and CDR2 is YYEKEE (reference sequence). V was clipped by 5 bases and J by 3 bases, with 9 bases between them. The CDR3: CASSSDSYEQYF. Written as DNA, the CDR3 is TGTGCCAGCAGTTCAGACAGCTACGAGCAGTACTTC.

The J gene is TRBJ2-1, the V gene TRBV2, with no clear D. The CDR3 runs to 12 residues. Deletions cut 6 bases from V and 7 bases from J, with 10 bases between. Germline CDR1 reads SNHLY; CDR2 reads FYNNEI. The chain's CDR3 is CASRSMGNEQFF. In DNA form, the CDR3 reads TGTGCCAGCAGATCCATGGGGAATGAGCAGTTCTTC.

The chain joins TRBV6-1 to TRBJ1-5, with D uncertain. The CDR3 contains 16 residues. Germline V gives CDR1 MNHNS, CDR2 SASEGT. The germline V and J ends were trimmed by 4 bases and 8 bases, with 21 bases remaining between them. In DNA, the CDR3 is TGTGCCAGCAGTGGGTCCCTAAGCGGGTTTTTGGAGCCCCAGCATTTT. Translated: CASSGSLSGFLEPQHF.

The chain joins TRBV6-1 to TRBJ2-2, with D unresolved. The CDR3 length is 15 residues. Germline assignment: CDR1 MNHNS and CDR2 SASEGT. Trimming took 6 bases from V and 1 from J, leaving 12 bases between them. DNA of the CDR3: TGTGCCAGCAGGAGAGGCCCTTTGAACACCGGGGAGCTGTTTTTT. Protein: CASRRGPLNTGELFF.

The chain is built from TRBV28 and TRBJ2-4; D possibly corresponds to TRBD2 (5 bases). Looked up from germline, CDR1 is MDHEN and CDR2 is SYDVKM. Trimming took 6 bases from V and 1 from J, leaving 7 bases between them. This CDR3 has 13 residues. CDR3 DNA sequence: TGTGCCAGCAGGGACTGGGCCAAAAACATTCAGTACTTC. Translated, it gives CASRDWAKNIQYF.

The CDR3 sequence: CASSPPKWVRDTEAFF. CDR3 in DNA: TGTGCCAGCAGTCCCCCGAAGTGGGTAAGGGACACTGAAGCTTTCTTT. This chain links TRBV27 with TRBJ1-1; D is uncertain. The V gene lost 5 bases and the J gene lost 3 bases, with 19 bases spanning the gap. The CDR3 contains 16 residues. Germline V gene sequence: CDR1 MNHEY, CDR2 SMNVEV (reference sequence).

The CDR3 sequence: CASSRGGFQPQHF. The CDR3 DNA sequence: TGCGCCAGCAGCCGAGGGGGATTTCAGCCCCAGCATTTT. The V gene is TRBV4-1, the J gene TRBJ1-5; D is perhaps TRBD1 (6 bases). Germline CDR1 and CDR2: MGHRA and YSYEKL. V dropped 4 bases and J dropped 6 bases, with 10 bases sitting between them. The CDR3 spans 13 residues.

This clone came up once. The V call is TRBV27, the J call TRBJ2-5; maybe TRBD2 (5 bases). Per the germline V gene, CDR1 is MNHEY and CDR2 is SMNVEV (reference sequence). V shed 3 bases and J shed 4 bases, with 12 bases lying between them. The CDR3 extends over 14 amino acids. The CDR3 spells CASSFFSGGETQYF. The CDR3 DNA sequence: TGTGCCAGCAGTTTCTTCAGCGGAGGAGAGACCCAGTACTTC.

V usage is TRBV18 and J usage is TRBJ2-3; 15 positions match TRBD2. CDR1 and CDR2 from the germline V gene are KGHSH and LQKENI. With V trimmed by 2 bases and J by 4 bases, 10 bases remained unmatched. The CDR3 covers 19 residues. This CDR3 reads CASSPWTSGRADGADTQYF. CDR3 bases: TGTGCCAGCTCACCATGGACTAGCGGGAGGGCCGATGGAGCAGATACGCAGTATTTT.

The gene calls are TRBV4-2 and TRBJ2-7, with 9 bases identical to TRBD2. Unmatched junction bases numbered 6, after V lost 0 bases and J lost 0 bases. The CDR3 has 17 amino acids. Germline loops: CDR1 LGHNA, CDR2 YNFKEQ. DNA for the CDR3: TGTGCCAGCAGCCAAGATCTGGCGGGAGGGTACTCCTACGAGCAGTACTTC. Protein product: CASSQDLAGGYSYEQYF.

The chain employs TRBV28 and TRBJ2-7, with 9 bases aligning to TRBD2. Germline CDR1 is MDHEN and CDR2 is SYDVKM. V shed 4 bases, J shed 3 bases, and the junction held 4 bases outside the gene matches. This CDR3 region has 14 residues. The CDR3 loop reads CASSSSGTSYEQYF. The CDR3 DNA reads as TGTGCCAGCAGTTCTAGCGGGACGAGCTACGAGCAGTACTTC.

Regarding this clone: Other DNA sequences within the sample encode an identical CDR3. The V and J genes are TRBV20-1 and TRBJ2-7; D remains ambiguous. V gave up 3 bases and J gave up 4 bases, with 4 bases separating them. CDR1 is DFQATT, CDR2 SNEGSKA, per germline (reference sequence). CDR3 size: 10 residues. For the CDR3, the DNA is TGCAGTGCTAGCCCTTACGAGCAGTACTTC. This encodes CSASPYEQYF.

This clone was detected once. The gene calls are TRBV27 and TRBJ2-5; D is unclear. The J call is in doubt because the DNA end fits TRBJ2-7 better. The CDR3 consists of 15 residues. Germline CDR1 is MNHEY and CDR2 is SMNVEV (reference sequence). The CDR3 region is CASSFVETSSYEQYF. The CDR3, as DNA: TGTGCCAGCAGTTTCGTAGAGACAAGCTCCTACGAGCAGTACTTC.

The V and J genes are TRBV28 and TRBJ2-7, with a weak D call TRBD1 (5 bases). The CDR3 is 15 amino acids. V lost 5 bases, J lost 4 bases, and 18 bases lay in between. CDR1 is MDHEN, CDR2 SYDVKM, per germline. Here the CDR3 reads CASSAARGHRYEQYF. CDR3 nucleotides: TGTGCCAGCAGTGCCGCACGAGGACACCGTTACGAGCAGTACTTC.

The rearrangement links TRBV5-1 to TRBJ2-1; 11 bases agree with TRBD2. This CDR3 region has 16 residues. The germline CDR1 and CDR2 sequences are SGHRS and YFSETQ. The ends lost 3 bases at V and 8 bases at J; junction bases unmatched: 10. The CDR3 reads CASSWTSGSGGDEQFF. CDR3 in DNA: TGCGCCAGCAGCTGGACTAGCGGGTCTGGGGGGGATGAGCAGTTCTTC.

The rearrangement uses TRBV11-2 and TRBJ2-1; D unresolved. Looked up from germline, CDR1 is SGHAT and CDR2 is FQNNGV. Trimming removed 2 bases at V and 5 bases at J, with 10 bases between. The CDR3 sequence is 14 residues long. The CDR3 spells CASSLSQSNNEQFF. CDR3 DNA: TGTGCCAGCAGCTTATCACAGTCCAACAATGAGCAGTTCTTC. The full variable domain, its missing parts supplied by reference TRBV11-2 and TRBJ2-1, is EAGVAQSPRYKIIEKRQSVAFWCNPISGHATLYWYQQILGQGPKLLIQFQNNGVVDDSQLPKDRFSAERLKGVDSTLKIQPAKLEDSAVYLCASSLSQSNNEQFFGPGTRLTVL.

The chain links TRBV28 to TRBJ2-2; TRBD1 might be the D (6 bases). The CDR3 runs 16 residues. From germline, CDR1 is MDHEN and CDR2 SYDVKM. Trimming shortened V by 5 bases and J by 1 base, and 14 bases separated the two germline ends. The CDR3 spells CASSADSPWNTGELFF. CDR3 DNA sequence: TGTGCCAGCAGTGCGGACAGCCCTTGGAACACCGGGGAGCTGTTTTTT.

This rearrangement joins TRBV5-4 to TRBJ1-2; 10 bases agree with TRBD1. Germline V CDR1 and CDR2: SGHNT, YYREEE (reference sequence). The CDR3 loop spans 14 amino acids. V lost 1 base and J lost 8; bases outside the gene matches: 5. CDR3 amino acids: CASSLLGTGEGYTF. The CDR3 bases are TGTGCCAGCAGCTTGCTGGGGACAGGGGAAGGCTACACCTTC.

The J gene is TRBJ2-1, the V gene TRBV28; 9 bases map to TRBD1. V gave up 5 bases and J gave up 2 bases; unmatched junction bases: 10. Germline-derived CDR1 and CDR2 are MDHEN and SYDVKM. The CDR3 runs to 17 residues. CDR3 DNA sequence: TGTGCCAGCAGTATCGGCCTGGGGACAGGGACCTACAATGAGCAGTTCTTC. It translates to CASSIGLGTGTYNEQFF.

The chain couples TRBV27 to TRBJ1-1, with a possible D match to TRBD1 (6 bases). Germline CDR1 and CDR2: MNHEY and SMNVEV (reference sequence). Trimming pared 6 bases from V and 4 bases from J, leaving 24 bases between. CDR3 length: 17 amino acids. For the CDR3, the DNA is TGTGCCAGCAGCCGGGGGGGGGCTGGGTTTGTCGGCACTGAAGCTTTCTTT. Translating gives CASSRGGAGFVGTEAFF.

This chain connects TRBV27 to TRBJ2-7, with D perhaps TRBD1 or TRBD2 (5 bases each). The CDR3 is 18 amino acids. Trimming left V 5 bases short and J 3 bases short, with 26 bases between. CDR1 MNHEY and CDR2 SMNVEV come from the germline V gene (reference sequence). CDR3 protein: CASSPSVLGTRSLYEQYF. The CDR3 DNA reads TGTGCCAGCAGTCCTTCGGTTCTCGGGACGAGGTCGCTCTACGAGCAGTACTTC.

V usage is TRBV30 and J usage is TRBJ2-3; D possibly corresponds to TRBD1 (5 bases). CDR1 is GTSNPN and CDR2 is SVGIG in the germline V gene (reference sequence). Trimming shortened V by 1 base and J by 4 bases, and 15 bases separated the two germline ends. This CDR3 region has 15 residues. CDR3 residues: CAWSATGGRADTQYF. CDR3 coding DNA: TGTGCCTGGAGTGCAACAGGCGGCCGGGCAGATACGCAGTATTTT. Using reference TRBV30 and TRBJ2-3 for the parts outside the CDR3, the full variable domain is SQTIHQWPATLVQPVGSPLSLECTVEGTSNPNLYWYRQAAGRGLQLLFYSVGIGQISSEVPQNLSASRPQDRQFILSSKKLLLSDSGFYLCAWSATGGRADTQYFGPGTRLTVL.

With regard to this clone: The same CDR3 is also encoded by other DNA sequences in this sample. The V and J genes are TRBV27 and TRBJ2-7, with 9 positions matching TRBD1. The V gene's germline CDR1 is MNHEY and CDR2 SMNVEV (reference sequence). The CDR3 length is 13 residues. Trimming took 3 bases from V and 5 from J; bases not matched to a gene: 2. The CDR3 DNA is TGTGCCAGCAGTTTCGACAGGGGGAACGAGCAGTACTTC. Amino acids: CASSFDRGNEQYF.

The CDR3 sequence is CASSILAGEESNEQFF. The CDR3 DNA is TGTGCCAGCAGTATCTTAGCGGGAGAGGAGTCGAATGAGCAGTTCTTC. The chain recombines TRBV28 with TRBJ2-1; 9 bases map to TRBD2. Germline V gene data show CDR1 as MDHEN and CDR2 as SYDVKM. With V trimmed by 5 bases and J by 7 bases, 12 bases remained unmatched. The CDR3 is 16 amino acids.

The J gene is TRBJ2-1, the V gene TRBV27; 8 nucleotides align to TRBD2. The germline V gene encodes CDR1 MNHEY and CDR2 SMNVEV (reference sequence). There are 14 residues in the CDR3. V shed 6 bases, J shed 8 bases, and the junction held 9 bases outside the gene matches. The CDR3 bases are TGTGCCAGCAGCCTTACTAGCGGAAGTGATGAGCAGTTCTTC. This translates into CASSLTSGSDEQFF.